The source of this T cell receptor (beta chain) is a study of shared T cell receptors in the human thymus. The ends lost 3 bases at V and 4 bases at J; junction bases unmatched: 1. Germline CDR1 SEHNR, CDR2 FQNEAQ (reference sequence). CDR3 length equals 13 residues. This clone was found once. TCRdb keeps only in-frame clones here, not all; method: immunoSEQ multiplex PCR. The data hold fewer than 700,000 clones, with over 75% observed a single time. These data are also associated with another study on human thymus T cells. This second study says: Each of the donors was a healthy Finnish infant who was undergoing open corrective cardiac surgery for congenital heart defects.

The TCR comes from a boy younger than two with a congenital heart defect. Sequencing was performed on thymocytes. The rearrangement links TRBV7-9 to TRBJ2-3; 7 bases align to TRBD1. The CDR3 is CASSFQGADTQYF. CDR3 coding DNA: TGTGCCAGCAGCTTCCAGGGGGCAGATACGCAGTATTTT.